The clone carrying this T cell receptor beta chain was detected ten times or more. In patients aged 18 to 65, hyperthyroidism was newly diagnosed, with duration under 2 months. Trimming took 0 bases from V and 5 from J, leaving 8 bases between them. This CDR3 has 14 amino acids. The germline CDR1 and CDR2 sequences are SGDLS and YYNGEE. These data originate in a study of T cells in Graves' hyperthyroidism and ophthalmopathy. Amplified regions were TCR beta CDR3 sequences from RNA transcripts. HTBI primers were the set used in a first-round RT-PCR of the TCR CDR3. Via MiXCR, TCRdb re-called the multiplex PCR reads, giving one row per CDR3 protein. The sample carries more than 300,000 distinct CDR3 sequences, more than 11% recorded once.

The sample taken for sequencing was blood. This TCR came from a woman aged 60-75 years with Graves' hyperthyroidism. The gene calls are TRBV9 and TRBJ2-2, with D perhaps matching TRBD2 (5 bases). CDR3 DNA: TGTGCCAGCAGCGTAGAAGGACTTACCGGGGAGCTGTTTTTT. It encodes CASSVEGLTGELFF.